Detailed here is one TCR beta chain. The record originates from a study of blood T cell repertoires in COVID-19. Study-wide background: In each case, the material was cDNA or gDNA derived from T cells, B-cell-depleted T cells, or PBMCs.

Per the original data handling: Estimates of nucleated cell counts were drawn from the amplification of reference gene primers. Generated by immunoSEQ multiplex PCR, the TCRdb table keeps only in-frame clones and is missing some. V, J and clone size were drawn from that table, and D and trimming were deduced from the DNA. The sample records 210,000 or so clones, less than 85% being singletons. This TCR was recovered from a man aged 50-60 years who had recovered from COVID-19. The sequenced sample consisted of peripheral blood.

The DNA for the CDR3 is TGTGCCAGCAGTCTACGAGCGGTTAAGTACAATGAGCAGTTCTTC. Translation: CASSLRAVKYNEQFF. The chain joins TRBV7-2 to TRBJ2-1, with D perhaps matching TRBD2 (5 bases). Trimming left V 6 bases short and J 4 bases short, with 16 bases between. This CDR3 has 15 amino acids. Germline lookup yields CDR1 SGHTA and CDR2 FQGNSA.